The following is a TCR beta chain sequence with its context. Its antigen is undetermined. The CDR3 extends over 16 amino acids. J was trimmed by 2 bases and V by 0 bases; bases with no gene match: 1. Looked up from germline, CDR1 is LGHNA and CDR2 is YNFKEQ. TCRdb's copy holds only in-frame clones and misses some; the assay was immunoSEQ multiplex PCR. Among 150,000 to 180,000 clones listed, less than 90% were seen once. The sample comes from a study of cytomegalovirus exposure and HLA in healthy donors. For the study at large: In a later analysis, the roughly 110 validation repertoires were reported to have used the same platform as the roughly 600 first-cohort repertoires.

Study results and limitations: Cytomegalovirus-associated status was assigned to 164 TCR beta chains. With high specificity and sensitivity, the classifier reportedly diagnosed cytomegalovirus status. A few CMV-associated chains were confirmed in vitro to be specific for CMV antigens.

The sequencing input was PBMCs. The J gene is TRBJ1-5, the V gene TRBV4-2; 10 nucleotides agree with TRBD1. The receptor comes from a man between 18 and 29 years old in good health and CMV-seropositive. CDR3 bases: TGTGCCAGCAGCCAAGATGGGACAGGGGGCAATCAGCCCCAGCATTTT. Its translation: CASSQDGTGGNQPQHF.